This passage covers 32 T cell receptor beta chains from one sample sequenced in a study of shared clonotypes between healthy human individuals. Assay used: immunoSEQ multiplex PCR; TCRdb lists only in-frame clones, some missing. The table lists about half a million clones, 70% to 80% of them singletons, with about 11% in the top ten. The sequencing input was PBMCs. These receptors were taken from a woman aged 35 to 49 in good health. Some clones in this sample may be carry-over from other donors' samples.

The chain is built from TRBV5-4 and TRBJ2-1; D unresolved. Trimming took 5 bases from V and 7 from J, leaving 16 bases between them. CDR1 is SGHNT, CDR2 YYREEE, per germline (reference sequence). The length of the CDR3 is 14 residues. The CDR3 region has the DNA TGTGCCAGCAGTACGACCGGGTTACCTAATGAGCAGTTCTTC. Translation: CASSTTGLPNEQFF.

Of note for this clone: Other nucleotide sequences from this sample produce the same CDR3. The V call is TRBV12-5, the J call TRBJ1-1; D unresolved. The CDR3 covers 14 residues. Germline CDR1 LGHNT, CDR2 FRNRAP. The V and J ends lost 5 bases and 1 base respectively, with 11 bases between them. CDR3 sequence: CASGTGGQNTEAFF. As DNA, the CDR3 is TGTGCTAGTGGTACCGGTGGTCAGAACACTGAAGCTTTCTTT.

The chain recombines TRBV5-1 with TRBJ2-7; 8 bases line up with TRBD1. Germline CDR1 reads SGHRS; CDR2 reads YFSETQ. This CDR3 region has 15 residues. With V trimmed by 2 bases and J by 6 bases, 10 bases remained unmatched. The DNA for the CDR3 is TGCGCCAGCAGCTTTCTAGGGACAGGCGGTACCGAGCAGTACTTC. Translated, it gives CASSFLGTGGTEQYF.

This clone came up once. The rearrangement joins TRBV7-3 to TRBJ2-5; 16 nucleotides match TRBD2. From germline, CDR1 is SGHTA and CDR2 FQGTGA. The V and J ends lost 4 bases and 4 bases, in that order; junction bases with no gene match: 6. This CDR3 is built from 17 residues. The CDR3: CASSSGLAGGVRETQYF. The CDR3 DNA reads TGTGCCAGCAGCTCGGGACTAGCGGGAGGGGTTCGAGAGACCCAGTACTTC.

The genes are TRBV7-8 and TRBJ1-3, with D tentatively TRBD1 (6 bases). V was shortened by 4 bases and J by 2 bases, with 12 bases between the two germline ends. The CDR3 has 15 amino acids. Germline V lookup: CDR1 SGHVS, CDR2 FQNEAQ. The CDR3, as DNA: TGTGCCAGCAGCTCGGCAGGGGAGCCTGGAAACACCATATATTTT. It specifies CASSSAGEPGNTIYF.

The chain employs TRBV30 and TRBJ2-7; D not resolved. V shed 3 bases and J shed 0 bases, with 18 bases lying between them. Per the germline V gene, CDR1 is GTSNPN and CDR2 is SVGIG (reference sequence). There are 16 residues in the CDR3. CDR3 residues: CAWRFSSARSSYEQYF. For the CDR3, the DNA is TGTGCCTGGAGGTTTTCGAGCGCCAGAAGCTCCTACGAGCAGTACTTC.

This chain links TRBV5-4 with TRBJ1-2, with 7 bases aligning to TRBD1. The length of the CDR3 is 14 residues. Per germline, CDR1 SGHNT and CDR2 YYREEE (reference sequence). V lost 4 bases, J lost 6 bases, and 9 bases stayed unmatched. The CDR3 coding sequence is TGTGCCAGCAGCCCCCGCCAGGGGGAGGATGGCTACACCTTC. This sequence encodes CASSPRQGEDGYTF. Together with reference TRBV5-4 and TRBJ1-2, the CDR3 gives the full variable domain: ETGVTQSPTHLIKTRGQQVTLRCSSQSGHNTVSWYQQALGQGPQFIFQYYREEENGRGNFPPRFSGLQFPNYSSELNVNALELDDSALYLCASSPRQGEDGYTFGSGTRLTVV.

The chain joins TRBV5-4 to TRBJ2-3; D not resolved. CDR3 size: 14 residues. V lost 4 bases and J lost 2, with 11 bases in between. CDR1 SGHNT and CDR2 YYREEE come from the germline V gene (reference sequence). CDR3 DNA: TGTGCCAGCAGCCCTGAGTTAAACACAGATACGCAGTATTTT. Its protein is CASSPELNTDTQYF.

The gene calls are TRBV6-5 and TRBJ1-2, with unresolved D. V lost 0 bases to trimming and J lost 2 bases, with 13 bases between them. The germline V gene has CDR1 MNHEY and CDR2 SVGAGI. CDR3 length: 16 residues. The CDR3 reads CASSYSPAGVNYGYTF. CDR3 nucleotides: TGTGCCAGCAGTTACTCCCCAGCAGGAGTGAACTATGGCTACACCTTC.

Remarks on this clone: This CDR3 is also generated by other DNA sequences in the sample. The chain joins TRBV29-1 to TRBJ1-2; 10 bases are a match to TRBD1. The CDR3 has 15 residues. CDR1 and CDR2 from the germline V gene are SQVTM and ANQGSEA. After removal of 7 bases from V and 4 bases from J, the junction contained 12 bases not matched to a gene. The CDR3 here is CSAQKTGGAGYGYTF. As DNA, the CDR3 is TGCAGCGCCCAAAAGACAGGGGGCGCTGGCTATGGCTACACCTTC. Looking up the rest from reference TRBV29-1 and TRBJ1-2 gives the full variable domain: SAVISQKPSRDICQRGTSLTIQCQVDSQVTMMFWYRQQPGQSLTLIATANQGSEATYESGFVIDKFPISRPNLTFSTLTVSNMSPEDSSIYLCSAQKTGGAGYGYTFGSGTRLTVV.

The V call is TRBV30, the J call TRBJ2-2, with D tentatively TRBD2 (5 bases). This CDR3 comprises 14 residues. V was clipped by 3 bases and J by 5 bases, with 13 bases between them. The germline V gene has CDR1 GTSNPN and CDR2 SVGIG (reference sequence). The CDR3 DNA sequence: TGTGCCTGGAGGGGAGTAGCTAATACCGGGGAGCTGTTTTTT. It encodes CAWRGVANTGELFF.

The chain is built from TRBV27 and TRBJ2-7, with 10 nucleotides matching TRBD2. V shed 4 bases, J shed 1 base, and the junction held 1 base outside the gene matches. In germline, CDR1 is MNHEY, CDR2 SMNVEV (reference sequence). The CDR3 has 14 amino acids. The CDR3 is CASSSLAGSYEQYF. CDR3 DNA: TGTGCCAGCAGTTCACTAGCGGGGTCCTACGAGCAGTACTTC.

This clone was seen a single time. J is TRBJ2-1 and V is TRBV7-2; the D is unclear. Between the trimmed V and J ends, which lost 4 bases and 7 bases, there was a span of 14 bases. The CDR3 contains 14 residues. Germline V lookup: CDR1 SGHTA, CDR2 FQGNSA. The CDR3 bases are TGTGCCAGCAGCTACACAAAAACGCGGAATGAGCAGTTCTTC. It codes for CASSYTKTRNEQFF.

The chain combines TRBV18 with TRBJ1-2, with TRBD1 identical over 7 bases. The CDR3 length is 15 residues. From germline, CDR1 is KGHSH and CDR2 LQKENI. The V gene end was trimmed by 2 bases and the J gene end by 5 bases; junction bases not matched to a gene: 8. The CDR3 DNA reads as TGTGCCAGCTCACCAAGAGGGACAGAGAATTATGGCTACACCTTC. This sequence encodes CASSPRGTENYGYTF.

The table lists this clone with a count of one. The CDR3 DNA follows: TGTGCCAGCAACCGAGCGGGAGCGTACGAGCAGTACTTC. Its translation: CASNRAGAYEQYF. The chain has TRBV27 and TRBJ2-7, with 8 positions matching TRBD2. V was pared by 7 bases and J by 4 bases, with 6 bases of the junction left unmatched. This CDR3 region has 13 residues. Germline V lookup: CDR1 MNHEY, CDR2 SMNVEV (reference sequence).

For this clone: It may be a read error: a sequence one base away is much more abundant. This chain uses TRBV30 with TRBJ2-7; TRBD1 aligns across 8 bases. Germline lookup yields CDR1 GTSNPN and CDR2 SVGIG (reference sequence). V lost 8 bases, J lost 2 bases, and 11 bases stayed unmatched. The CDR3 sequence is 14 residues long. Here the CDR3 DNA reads TGTGCCGCACCCAGGACAGGGATCCCCTACGAGCAGTACTTC. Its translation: CAAPRTGIPYEQYF.

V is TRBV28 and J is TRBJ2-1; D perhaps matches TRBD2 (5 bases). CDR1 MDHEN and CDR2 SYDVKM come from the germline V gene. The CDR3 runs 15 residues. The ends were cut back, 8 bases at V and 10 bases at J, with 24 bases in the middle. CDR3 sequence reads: CASLTAAPLTGEQFF. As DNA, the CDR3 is TGTGCCAGCCTCACGGCGGCCCCTCTGACGGGGGAGCAGTTCTTC. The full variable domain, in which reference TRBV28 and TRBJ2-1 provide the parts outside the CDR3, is DVKVTQSSRYLVKRTGEKVFLECVQDMDHENMFWYRQDPGLGLRLIYFSYDVKMKEKGDIPEGYSVSREKKERFSLILESASTNQTSMYLCASLTAAPLTGEQFFGPGTRLTVL.

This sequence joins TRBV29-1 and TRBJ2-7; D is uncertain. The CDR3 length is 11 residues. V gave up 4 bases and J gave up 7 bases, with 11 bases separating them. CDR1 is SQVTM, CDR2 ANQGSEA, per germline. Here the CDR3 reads CSVGLSREQYF. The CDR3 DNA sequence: TGCAGCGTTGGGTTATCGAGGGAGCAGTACTTC.

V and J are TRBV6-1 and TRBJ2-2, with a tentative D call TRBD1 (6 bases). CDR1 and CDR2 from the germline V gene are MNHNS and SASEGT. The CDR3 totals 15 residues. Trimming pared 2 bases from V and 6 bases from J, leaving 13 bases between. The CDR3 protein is CASSEWAGVAGELFF. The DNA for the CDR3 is TGTGCCAGCAGTGAATGGGCAGGGGTTGCCGGGGAGCTGTTTTTT.

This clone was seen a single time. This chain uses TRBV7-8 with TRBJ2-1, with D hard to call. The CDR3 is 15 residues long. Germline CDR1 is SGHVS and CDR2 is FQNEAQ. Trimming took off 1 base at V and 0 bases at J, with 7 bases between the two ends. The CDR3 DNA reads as TGTGCCAGCAGCTTAGATTCCCGCTCCTACAATGAGCAGTTCTTC. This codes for CASSLDSRSYNEQFF.

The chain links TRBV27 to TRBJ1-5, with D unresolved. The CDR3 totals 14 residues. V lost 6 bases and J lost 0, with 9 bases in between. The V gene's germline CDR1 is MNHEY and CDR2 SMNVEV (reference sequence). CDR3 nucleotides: TGTGCCAGCAGGACCCTTAATAGCAATCAGCCCCAGCATTTT. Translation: CASRTLNSNQPQHF.

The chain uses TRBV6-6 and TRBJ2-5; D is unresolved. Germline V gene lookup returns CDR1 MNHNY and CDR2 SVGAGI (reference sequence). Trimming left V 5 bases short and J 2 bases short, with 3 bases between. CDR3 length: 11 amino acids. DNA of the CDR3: TGTGCCAGCAGTCGACAAGAGACCCAGTACTTC. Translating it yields CASSRQETQYF.

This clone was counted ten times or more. For the CDR3, the DNA is TGTGCCTGGAATTTGGCAGTACATTCACCCCTCCACTTT. Translated, it gives CAWNLAVHSPLHF. V is TRBV30 and J is TRBJ1-6; D unresolved. CDR3 size: 13 residues. Trimming left V 4 bases short and J 8 bases short, with 12 bases between. Germline V gives CDR1 GTSNPN, CDR2 SVGIG (reference sequence). The full variable domain, rest sourced from reference TRBV30 and TRBJ1-6, is SQTIHQWPATLVQPVGSPLSLECTVEGTSNPNLYWYRQAAGRGLQLLFYSVGIGQISSEVPQNLSASRPQDRQFILSSKKLLLSDSGFYLCAWNLAVHSPLHFGNGTRLTVT.

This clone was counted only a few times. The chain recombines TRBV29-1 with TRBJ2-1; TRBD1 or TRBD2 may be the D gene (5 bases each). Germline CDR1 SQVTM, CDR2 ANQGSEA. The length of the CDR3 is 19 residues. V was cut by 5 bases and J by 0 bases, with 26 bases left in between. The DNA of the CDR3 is TGCAGCGTTCCGACAGCGGACCTGAGGCGAACTCCCTCCTACAATGAGCAGTTCTTC. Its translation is CSVPTADLRRTPSYNEQFF.

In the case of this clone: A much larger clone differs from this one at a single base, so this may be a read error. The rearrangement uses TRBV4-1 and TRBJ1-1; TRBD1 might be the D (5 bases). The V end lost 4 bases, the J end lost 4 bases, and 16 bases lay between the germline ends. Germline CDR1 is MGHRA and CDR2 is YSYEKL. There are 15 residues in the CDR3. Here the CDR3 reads CASSPLSGDGTEAFF. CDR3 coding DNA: TGCGCCAGCAGCCCGCTCAGCGGGGACGGCACTGAAGCTTTCTTT.

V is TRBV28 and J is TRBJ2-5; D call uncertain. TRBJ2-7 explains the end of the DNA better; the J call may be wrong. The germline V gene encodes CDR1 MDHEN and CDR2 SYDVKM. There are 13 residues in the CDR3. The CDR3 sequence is CASMPSNTYEQYF. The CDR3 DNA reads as TGTGCCAGCATGCCGAGTAATACCTACGAGCAGTACTTC.

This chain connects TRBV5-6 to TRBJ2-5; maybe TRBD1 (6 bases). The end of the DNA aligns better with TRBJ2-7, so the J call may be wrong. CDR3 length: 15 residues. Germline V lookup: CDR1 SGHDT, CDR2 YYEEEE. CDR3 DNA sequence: TGTGCCAGCAGCTTGGGTCAGTTGGGGGCATACGAGCAGTACTTC. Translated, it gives CASSLGQLGAYEQYF.

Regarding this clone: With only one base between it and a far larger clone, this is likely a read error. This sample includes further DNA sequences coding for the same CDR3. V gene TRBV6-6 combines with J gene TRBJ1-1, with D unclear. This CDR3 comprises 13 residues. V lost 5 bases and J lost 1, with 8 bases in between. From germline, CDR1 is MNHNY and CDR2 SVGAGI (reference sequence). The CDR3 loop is CASSRTENTEAFF. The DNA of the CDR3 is TGTGCCAGCAGTCGAACGGAGAACACTGAAGCTTTCTTT.

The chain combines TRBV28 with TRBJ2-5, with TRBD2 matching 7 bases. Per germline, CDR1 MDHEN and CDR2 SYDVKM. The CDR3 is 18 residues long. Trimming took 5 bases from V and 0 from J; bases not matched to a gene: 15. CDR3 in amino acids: CASSGVGVWRENQETQYF. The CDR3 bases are TGTGCCAGCAGTGGCGTAGGTGTGTGGCGGGAGAACCAAGAGACCCAGTACTTC. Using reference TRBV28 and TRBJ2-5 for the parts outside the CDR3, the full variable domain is DVKVTQSSRYLVKRTGEKVFLECVQDMDHENMFWYRQDPGLGLRLIYFSYDVKMKEKGDIPEGYSVSREKKERFSLILESASTNQTSMYLCASSGVGVWRENQETQYFGPGTRLLVL.

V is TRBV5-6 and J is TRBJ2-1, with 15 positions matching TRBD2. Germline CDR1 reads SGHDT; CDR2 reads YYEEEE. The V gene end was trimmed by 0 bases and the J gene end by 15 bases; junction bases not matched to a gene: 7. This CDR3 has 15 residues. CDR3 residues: CASSLGPGLAGGLFF. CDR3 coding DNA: TGTGCCAGCAGCTTGGGGCCGGGACTAGCGGGAGGCCTGTTCTTC. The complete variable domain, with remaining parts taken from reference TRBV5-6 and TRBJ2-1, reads DAGVTQSPTHLIKTRGQQVTLRCSPKSGHDTVSWYQQALGQGPQFIFQYYEEEERQRGNFPDRFSGHQFPNYSSELNVNALLLGDSALYLCASSLGPGLAGGLFFGPGTRLTVL.

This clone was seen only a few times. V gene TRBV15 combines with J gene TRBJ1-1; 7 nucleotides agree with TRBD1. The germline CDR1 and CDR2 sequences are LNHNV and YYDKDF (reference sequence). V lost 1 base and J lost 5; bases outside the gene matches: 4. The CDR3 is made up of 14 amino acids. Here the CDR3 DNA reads TGTGCCACCAGCAGAGTACAGGGGACGACTGAAGCTTTCTTT. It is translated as CATSRVQGTTEAFF.

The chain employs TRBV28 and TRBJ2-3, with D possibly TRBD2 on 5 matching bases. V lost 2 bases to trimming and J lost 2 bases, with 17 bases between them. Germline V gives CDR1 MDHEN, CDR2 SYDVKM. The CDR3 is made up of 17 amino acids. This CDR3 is CASSLRRPQLNTDTQYF. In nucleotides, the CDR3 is TGTGCCAGCAGTTTAAGGAGGCCCCAGCTTAACACAGATACGCAGTATTTT.